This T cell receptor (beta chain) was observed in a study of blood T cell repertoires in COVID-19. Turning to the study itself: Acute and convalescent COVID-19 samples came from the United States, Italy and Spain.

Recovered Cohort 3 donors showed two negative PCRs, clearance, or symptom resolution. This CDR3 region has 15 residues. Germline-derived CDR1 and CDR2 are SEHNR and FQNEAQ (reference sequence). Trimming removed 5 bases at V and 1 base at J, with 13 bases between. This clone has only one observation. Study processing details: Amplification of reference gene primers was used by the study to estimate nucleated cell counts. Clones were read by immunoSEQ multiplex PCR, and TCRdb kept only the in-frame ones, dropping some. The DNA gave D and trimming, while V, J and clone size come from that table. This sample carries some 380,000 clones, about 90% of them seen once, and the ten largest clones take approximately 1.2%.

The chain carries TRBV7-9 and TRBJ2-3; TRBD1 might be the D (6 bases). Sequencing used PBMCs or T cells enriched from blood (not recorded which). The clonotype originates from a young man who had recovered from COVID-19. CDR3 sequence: CASSQNRVGTDTQYF. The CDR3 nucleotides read TGTGCCAGCAGCCAAAACAGGGTGGGCACAGATACGCAGTATTTT.